Each of the 20 T cell receptor beta chains below was sequenced from the same sample in a study of blood T cell repertoires in COVID-19. Sequenced by immunoSEQ multiplex PCR; TCRdb stores in-frame clones only, minus some. Here the sample spans 430,000 or so clones, about 88% being singletons. The specimen was PBMCs or T cells enriched from blood (not recorded which). Receptors were obtained from a woman younger than 30 who had been exposed to COVID-19.

Details on this clone: At one boundary the junction diverges from the germline segment, which might be a read error. The chain recombines TRBV7-7 with TRBJ2-1, with 9 bases that match TRBD2. This CDR3 spans 17 amino acids. Germline CDR1 is SSHAT and CDR2 is FNYEAQ (reference sequence). CDR3 sequence reads: CASSARPPAGGLIEQFF. Here the CDR3 DNA reads TGTGCTAGCAGCGCTCGTCCCCCGGCGGGGGGGCTAATTGAGCAGTTCTTC.

The chain employs TRBV7-9 and TRBJ1-1, with 10 bases identical to TRBD1. From germline, CDR1 is SEHNR and CDR2 FQNEAQ (reference sequence). Trimming removed 3 bases from V and 1 base from J; junction bases left unmatched: 2. The CDR3 spans 15 residues. The CDR3 DNA is TGTGCCAGCAGCTTTTGGACAGGGGGGAACACTGAAGCTTTCTTT. Translated, it gives CASSFWTGGNTEAFF.

The CDR3 DNA reads TGTGCCAGCAGCTTATCGGGGGACCCTAGTAGGCTATACTTC. This gives the protein CASSLSGDPSRLYF. This rearrangement joins TRBV7-9 to TRBJ2-7; possible D gene TRBD2, 6 bases. In germline, CDR1 is SEHNR, CDR2 FQNEAQ (reference sequence). The length of the CDR3 is 14 residues. Between the trimmed V and J ends, which lost 2 bases and 13 bases, there was a span of 21 bases.

The V and J genes are TRBV6-5 and TRBJ2-1; D call uncertain. Germline V gives CDR1 MNHEY, CDR2 SVGAGI. The V and J ends lost 5 bases and 3 bases respectively, with 11 bases between them. This CDR3 contains 14 residues. The CDR3 is CASSKPSGYNEQFF. CDR3 bases: TGTGCCAGCAGTAAACCATCGGGCTACAATGAGCAGTTCTTC.

This rearrangement joins TRBV6-5 to TRBJ2-5, with TRBD2 matching 13 bases. CDR3 size: 15 residues. With 6 bases clipped from V and 4 bases from J, the junction kept 5 bases outside the gene matches. From germline, CDR1 is MNHEY and CDR2 SVGAGI. CDR3 nucleotides: TGTGCCAGCAGCCTTGGACTAGCGGGGGCAGAGACCCAGTACTTC. Its protein product is CASSLGLAGAETQYF.

The chain is built from TRBV6-6 and TRBJ1-1, with D tentatively TRBD1 (6 bases). The CDR3 covers 14 residues. V dropped 6 bases and J dropped 1 base, with 12 bases sitting between them. Germline V CDR1 and CDR2: MNHNY, SVGAGI (reference sequence). CDR3 DNA sequence: TGTGCCAGCAGGCAGATACAGGGGAACACTGAAGCTTTCTTT. Its protein product is CASRQIQGNTEAFF.

The chain employs TRBV19 and TRBJ2-7; 8 nucleotides align to TRBD1. Germline CDR1 and CDR2: LNHDA and SQIVND (reference sequence). The junction had 10 bases not matched to a gene; V was cut back by 5 bases and J by 4 bases. The CDR3 spans 15 residues. For the CDR3, the DNA is TGTGCCAGTAGTTCCCAGGCAGGGGGCAGATACGAGCAGTACTTC. Its translation is CASSSQAGGRYEQYF.

The chain couples TRBV15 to TRBJ1-2; D unresolved. Per germline, CDR1 LNHNV and CDR2 YYDKDF (reference sequence). The length of the CDR3 is 16 residues. V lost 0 bases to trimming and J lost 3 bases, with 14 bases between them. CDR3 DNA: TGTGCCACCAGCAGAGACCTAACAGAATACGACTATGGCTACACCTTC. Residues: CATSRDLTEYDYGYTF.

The V and J genes are TRBV27 and TRBJ2-2; 7 bases are a match to TRBD2. With V trimmed by 2 bases and J by 3 bases, 3 bases remained unmatched. Germline V CDR1 and CDR2: MNHEY, SMNVEV (reference sequence). CDR3 size: 15 residues. The CDR3 loop is CASSLSGMDTGELFF. CDR3 bases: TGTGCCAGCAGTTTAAGCGGGATGGACACCGGGGAGCTGTTTTTT.

Regarding this clone: This specimen includes other DNA sequences encoding the same CDR3. CDR3 sequence: CASSISGNTEAFF. In DNA form, the CDR3 reads TGTGCCAGTAGTATTTCAGGGAACACTGAAGCTTTCTTT. The rearrangement uses TRBV19 and TRBJ1-1, with unresolved D. V was trimmed by 3 bases and J by 1 base, leaving 6 bases between them. This CDR3 region has 13 residues. Germline V lookup: CDR1 LNHDA, CDR2 SQIVND (reference sequence). The whole variable domain, remainder taken from reference TRBV19 and TRBJ1-1, is DGGITQSPKYLFRKEGQNVTLSCEQNLNHDAMYWYRQDPGQGLRLIYYSQIVNDFQKGDIAEGYSVSREKKESFPLTVTSAQKNPTAFYLCASSISGNTEAFFGQGTRLTVV.

The chain recombines TRBV4-1 with TRBJ1-4, with D possibly TRBD1 on 5 matching bases. The CDR3 extends over 14 amino acids. Trimming stripped 4 bases from V and 5 bases from J, with 11 bases between. CDR1 is MGHRA and CDR2 is YSYEKL in the germline V gene. The CDR3 loop is CASSLRQSNEKLFF. The CDR3 DNA follows: TGCGCCAGCAGCCTTCGACAGAGCAATGAAAAACTGTTTTTT.

CDR3 sequence (DNA): TGTGCCAGCAGCTCGACTAGCGGGGCGGGGGGGACCCAGTACTTC. Its translation: CASSSTSGAGGTQYF. This rearrangement joins TRBV9 to TRBJ2-5; TRBD2 agrees at 11 bases. J gave up 7 bases and V 4 bases, and 9 bases lay outside the gene matches. The germline V gene encodes CDR1 SGDLS and CDR2 YYNGEE. This CDR3 has 15 amino acids.

V usage is TRBV4-3 and J usage is TRBJ2-1, with 9 nucleotides matching TRBD2. Germline loops: CDR1 LGHNA, CDR2 YSLEER. Trimming cost V 0 bases and J 10 bases; bases outside gene matches: 10. The CDR3 is made up of 16 amino acids. CDR3 in DNA: TGCGCCAGCAGCCAAGATTTGGGTAGCGGGGGCAGGGAGCAGTTCTTC. Its protein is CASSQDLGSGGREQFF.

The chain is built from TRBV19 and TRBJ1-5; 8 positions agree with TRBD1. Trimming took 4 bases from V and 2 from J; bases not matched to a gene: 13. Germline values: CDR1 LNHDA, CDR2 SQIVND (reference sequence). This CDR3 region has 18 residues. CDR3 region: CASSTRAVRGQGNQPQHF. The CDR3 DNA follows: TGTGCCAGTAGTACAAGAGCAGTCAGGGGGCAGGGCAATCAGCCCCAGCATTTT.

J is TRBJ1-4 and V is TRBV4-3, with 7 positions matching TRBD1. J was trimmed by 6 bases and V by 4 bases; bases with no gene match: 11. There are 16 residues in the CDR3. Germline CDR1 LGHNA, CDR2 YSLEER. CDR3 sequence: CASSRQKQGIHEKLFF. CDR3 nucleotide sequence: TGCGCCAGCAGCCGACAAAAACAGGGGATTCATGAAAAACTGTTTTTT.

The gene calls are TRBV7-6 and TRBJ2-3; 11 bases agree with TRBD2. CDR1 and CDR2 (germline): SGHVS, FNYEAQ. The length of the CDR3 is 17 residues. V was pared by 5 bases and J by 6 bases, with 13 bases of the junction left unmatched. This CDR3 reads CASSPRLAGRARDTQYF. The DNA for the CDR3 is TGTGCCAGCAGCCCCAGACTAGCGGGGAGGGCTCGGGATACGCAGTATTTT.

The rearrangement uses TRBV23-1 and TRBJ1-6, with 9 bases aligning to TRBD1. TRBV23-1 is known as an ORF, though its function is uncertain. The CDR3 sequence is 19 residues long. With 1 base clipped from V and 8 bases from J, the junction kept 15 bases outside the gene matches. Written as DNA, the CDR3 is TGCGCCAGCAGTCAATACCTAAACCTCGGACAGGGGCCAGATTCACCCCTCCACTTT. This encodes CASSQYLNLGQGPDSPLHF.

The genes are TRBV18 and TRBJ2-2, with D maybe TRBD2 (5 bases). CDR1 and CDR2 from the germline V gene are KGHSH and LQKENI. Trimming removed 3 bases at V and 8 bases at J, with 7 bases between. This CDR3 is 12 amino acids long. The CDR3 here is CASSPREGELFF. In DNA, the CDR3 is TGTGCCAGCTCACCGAGGGAGGGGGAGCTGTTTTTT.

The J gene is TRBJ2-1, the V gene TRBV3-1 (or the pseudogene TRBV3-2); 13 positions agree with TRBD2. This CDR3 has 20 amino acids. J gave up 0 bases and V 0 bases, and 8 bases lay outside the gene matches. The germline gives CDR1 LGHDT, CDR2 YNNKEL (reference sequence). CDR3 sequence (DNA): TGTGCCAGCAGCCAAGATCAACGGACTAGCGGGAGTAACTCCTACAATGAGCAGTTCTTC. It yields the protein CASSQDQRTSGSNSYNEQFF.

The rearrangement links TRBV12-3 or TRBV12-4 to TRBJ1-1, with TRBD1 identical over 8 bases. This CDR3 has 13 amino acids. V was pared by 5 bases and J by 7 bases, with 6 bases of the junction left unmatched. This CDR3 reads CASSPHDRGEAFF. For the CDR3, the DNA is TGTGCCAGCAGTCCCCATGACAGGGGTGAAGCTTTCTTT.